The clone carrying this T cell receptor (beta chain) was detected a few times. Its antigen remains unidentified. A J-beta primer mix and a sample-barcoded 5' primer were used in a second PCR of about 7 to 12 cycles. Each CDR3 protein gets one entry after TCRdb re-called the 5' RACE reads with MiXCR. The sample comprises under 2 million distinct CDR3 sequences, roughly 32% of which are singletons, and about 11% rests with the top ten. Donation came from healthy Caucasian individuals in Russia who were aged roughly 6 to 100. This sample is part of a study of blood T cells in healthy people across ages. General study results and limits: While age rose, TCR beta diversity per million T cells dropped in a roughly linear way.

Germline values: CDR1 MNHEY, CDR2 SMNVEV (reference sequence). The ends lost 0 bases at V and 2 bases at J; junction bases unmatched: 10. The CDR3 contains 17 residues. The receptor's source is a woman in her twenties or thirties in good health. The material sequenced was blood. J is TRBJ2-7 and V is TRBV27, with TRBD2 identical over 7 bases. CDR3 DNA: TGTGCCAGCAGTTTATCTCGAGGCCCTAGCGGCACCTACGAGCAGTACTTC. Translated: CASSLSRGPSGTYEQYF.